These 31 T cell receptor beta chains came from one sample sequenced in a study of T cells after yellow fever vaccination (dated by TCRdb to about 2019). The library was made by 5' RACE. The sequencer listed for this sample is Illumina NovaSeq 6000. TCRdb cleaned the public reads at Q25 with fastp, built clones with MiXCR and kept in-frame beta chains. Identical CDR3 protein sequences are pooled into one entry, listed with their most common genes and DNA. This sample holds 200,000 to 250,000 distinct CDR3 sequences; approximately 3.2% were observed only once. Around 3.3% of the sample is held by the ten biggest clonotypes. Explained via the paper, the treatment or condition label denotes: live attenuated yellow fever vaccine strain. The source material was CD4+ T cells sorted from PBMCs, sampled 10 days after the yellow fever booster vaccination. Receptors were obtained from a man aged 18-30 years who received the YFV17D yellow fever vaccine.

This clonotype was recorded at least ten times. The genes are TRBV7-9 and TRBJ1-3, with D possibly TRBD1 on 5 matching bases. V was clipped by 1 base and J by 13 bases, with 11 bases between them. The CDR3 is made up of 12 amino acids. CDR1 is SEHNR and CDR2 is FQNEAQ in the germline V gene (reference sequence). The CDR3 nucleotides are TGTGCCAGCAGCTTAGAGGGGCAGCTGATATATTTT. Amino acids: CASSLEGQLIYF.

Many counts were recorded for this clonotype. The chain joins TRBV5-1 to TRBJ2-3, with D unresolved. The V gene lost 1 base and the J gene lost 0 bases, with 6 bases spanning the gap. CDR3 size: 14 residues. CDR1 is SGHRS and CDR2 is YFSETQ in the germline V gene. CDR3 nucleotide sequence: TGCGCCAGCAGCTTGTCTGTCAGCACAGATACGCAGTATTTT. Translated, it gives CASSLSVSTDTQYF. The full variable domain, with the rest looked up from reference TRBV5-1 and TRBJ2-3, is KAGVTQTPRYLIKTRGQQVTLSCSPISGHRSVSWYQQTPGQGLQFLFEYFSETQRNKGNFPGRFSGRQFSNSRSEMNVSTLELGDSALYLCASSLSVSTDTQYFGPGTRLTVL.

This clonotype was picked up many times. CDR3 region: CASSSRGLETQYF. The DNA of the CDR3 is TGTGCCAGCAGCTCCAGGGGGCTAGAGACCCAGTACTTC. V is TRBV7-6 and J is TRBJ2-5; the match to TRBD1 covers 8 bases. The junction had 2 bases not matched to a gene; V was cut back by 4 bases and J by 4 bases. This CDR3 comprises 13 residues. Germline loops: CDR1 SGHVS, CDR2 FNYEAQ.

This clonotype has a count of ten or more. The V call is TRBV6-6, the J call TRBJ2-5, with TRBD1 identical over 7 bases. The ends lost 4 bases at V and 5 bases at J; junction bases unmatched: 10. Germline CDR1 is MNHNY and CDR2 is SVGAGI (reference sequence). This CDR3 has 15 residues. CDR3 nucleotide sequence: TGTGCCAGCAGTTGGAGGACAGGCCTAGGGGAGACCCAGTACTTC. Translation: CASSWRTGLGETQYF.

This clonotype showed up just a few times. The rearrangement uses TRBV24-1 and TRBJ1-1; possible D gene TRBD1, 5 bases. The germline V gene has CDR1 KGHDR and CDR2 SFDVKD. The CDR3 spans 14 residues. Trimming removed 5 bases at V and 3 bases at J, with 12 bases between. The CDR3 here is CATSAGGFHTEAFF. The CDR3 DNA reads TGTGCCACCAGTGCTGGGGGATTTCACACTGAAGCTTTCTTT.

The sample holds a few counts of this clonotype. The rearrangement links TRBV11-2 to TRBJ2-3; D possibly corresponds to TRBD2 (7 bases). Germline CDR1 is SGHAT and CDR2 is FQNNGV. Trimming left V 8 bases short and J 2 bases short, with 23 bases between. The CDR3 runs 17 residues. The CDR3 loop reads CASDTTRGGRPTDTQYF. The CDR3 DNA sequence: TGTGCCAGCGATACTACAAGGGGGGGGCGACCCACAGATACGCAGTATTTT.

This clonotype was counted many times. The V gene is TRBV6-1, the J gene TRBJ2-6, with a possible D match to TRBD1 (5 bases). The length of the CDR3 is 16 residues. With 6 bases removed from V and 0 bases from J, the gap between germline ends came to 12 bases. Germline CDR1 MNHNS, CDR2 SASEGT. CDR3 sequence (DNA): TGTGCCAGCAGGGACAAAGGGATCTCTGGGGCCAACGTCCTGACTTTC. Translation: CASRDKGISGANVLTF.

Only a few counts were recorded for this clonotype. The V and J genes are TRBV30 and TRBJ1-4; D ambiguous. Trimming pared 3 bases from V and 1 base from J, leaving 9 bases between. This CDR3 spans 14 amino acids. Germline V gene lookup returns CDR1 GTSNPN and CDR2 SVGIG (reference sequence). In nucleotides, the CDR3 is TGTGCCTGGAGCTACTTAGGAACTAATGAAAAACTGTTTTTT. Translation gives CAWSYLGTNEKLFF.

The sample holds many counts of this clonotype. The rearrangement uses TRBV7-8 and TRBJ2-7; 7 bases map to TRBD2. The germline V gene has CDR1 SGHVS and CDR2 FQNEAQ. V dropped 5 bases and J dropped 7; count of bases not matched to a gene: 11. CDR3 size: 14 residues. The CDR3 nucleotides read TGTGCCAGCAGCCGGCGGGGGACCTATGGGGAGCAGTACTTC. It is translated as CASSRRGTYGEQYF.

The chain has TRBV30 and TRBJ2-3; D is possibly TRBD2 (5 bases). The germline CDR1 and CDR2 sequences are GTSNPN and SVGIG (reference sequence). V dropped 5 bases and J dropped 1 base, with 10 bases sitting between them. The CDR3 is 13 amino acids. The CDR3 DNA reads TGTGCCTGGGGGCGCGGGCGCACAGATACGCAGTATTTT. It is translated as CAWGRGRTDTQYF.

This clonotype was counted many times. This chain's CDR3 is CASSQPGGDFLEQFF. The CDR3 nucleotides are TGTGCCAGCAGCCAACCCGGGGGGGACTTTTTGGAGCAGTTCTTC. V usage is TRBV4-2 and J usage is TRBJ2-1; 8 bases fit TRBD2. The CDR3 has 15 residues. V gave up 2 bases and J gave up 10 bases; unmatched junction bases: 10. Germline CDR1 is LGHNA and CDR2 is YNFKEQ.

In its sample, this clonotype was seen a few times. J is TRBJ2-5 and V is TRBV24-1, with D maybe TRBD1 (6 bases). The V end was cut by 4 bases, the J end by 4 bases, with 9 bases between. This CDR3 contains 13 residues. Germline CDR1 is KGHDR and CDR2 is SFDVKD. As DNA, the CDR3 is TGTGCCACCAGTGAGGGGGCGCGAGAGACCCAGTACTTC. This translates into CATSEGARETQYF.

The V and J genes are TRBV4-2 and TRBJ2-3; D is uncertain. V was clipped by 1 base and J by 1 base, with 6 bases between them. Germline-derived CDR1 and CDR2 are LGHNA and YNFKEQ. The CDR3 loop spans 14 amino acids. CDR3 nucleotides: TGTGCCAGCAGCCAAGGGCACGGCACAGATACGCAGTATTTT. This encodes CASSQGHGTDTQYF.

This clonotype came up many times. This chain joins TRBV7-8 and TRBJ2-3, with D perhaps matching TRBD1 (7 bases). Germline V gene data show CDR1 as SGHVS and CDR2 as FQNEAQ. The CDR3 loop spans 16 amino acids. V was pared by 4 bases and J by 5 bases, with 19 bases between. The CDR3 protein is CASSSHRRGQGDTQYF. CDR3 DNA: TGTGCCAGCAGCTCCCACAGGAGGGGGCAAGGAGATACGCAGTATTTT. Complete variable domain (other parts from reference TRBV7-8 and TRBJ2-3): GAGVSQSPRYKVAKRGQDVALRCDPISGHVSLFWYQQALGQGPEFLTYFQNEAQLDKSGLPSDRFFAERPEGSVSTLKIQRTQQEDSAVYLCASSSHRRGQGDTQYFGPGTRLTVL.

The CDR3: CASSSAGGLTDTQYF. The CDR3 DNA is TGTGCCAGCAGCTCGGCGGGGGGGCTGACAGATACGCAGTATTTT. The chain is built from TRBV5-4 and TRBJ2-3; 9 positions agree with TRBD2. V lost 3 bases and J lost 3; bases outside the gene matches: 5. Germline V gives CDR1 SGHNT, CDR2 YYREEE (reference sequence). The length of the CDR3 is 15 residues. Based on the CDR3 plus reference TRBV5-4 and TRBJ2-3, the full variable domain is ETGVTQSPTHLIKTRGQQVTLRCSSQSGHNTVSWYQQALGQGPQFIFQYYREEENGRGNFPPRFSGLQFPNYSSELNVNALELDDSALYLCASSSAGGLTDTQYFGPGTRLTVL.

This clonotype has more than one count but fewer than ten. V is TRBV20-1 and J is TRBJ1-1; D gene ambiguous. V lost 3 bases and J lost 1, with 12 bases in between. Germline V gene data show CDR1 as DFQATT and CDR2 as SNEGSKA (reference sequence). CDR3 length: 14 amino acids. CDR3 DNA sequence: TGCAGTGCTAGTGGAGGTTCGCGGAACACTGAAGCTTTCTTT. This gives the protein CSASGGSRNTEAFF.

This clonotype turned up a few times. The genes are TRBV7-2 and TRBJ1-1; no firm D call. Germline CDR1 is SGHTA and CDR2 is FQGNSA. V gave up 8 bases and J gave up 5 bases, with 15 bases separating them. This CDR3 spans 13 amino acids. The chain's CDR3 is CASLPITRTEAFF. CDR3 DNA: TGTGCCAGCCTCCCGATAACACGGACTGAAGCTTTCTTT.

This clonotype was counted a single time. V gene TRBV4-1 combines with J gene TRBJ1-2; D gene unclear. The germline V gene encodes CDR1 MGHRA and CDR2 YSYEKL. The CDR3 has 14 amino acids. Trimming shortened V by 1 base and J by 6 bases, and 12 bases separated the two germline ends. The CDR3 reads CASSQARARDGYTF. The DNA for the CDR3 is TGCGCCAGCAGCCAAGCTAGGGCGCGTGATGGCTACACCTTC.

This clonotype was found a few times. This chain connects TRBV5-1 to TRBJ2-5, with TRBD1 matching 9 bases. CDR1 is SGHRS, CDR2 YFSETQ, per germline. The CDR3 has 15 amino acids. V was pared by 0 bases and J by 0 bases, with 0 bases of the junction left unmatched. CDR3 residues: CASSLGDRDQETQYF. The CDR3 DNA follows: TGCGCCAGCAGCTTGGGGGACAGGGACCAAGAGACCCAGTACTTC.

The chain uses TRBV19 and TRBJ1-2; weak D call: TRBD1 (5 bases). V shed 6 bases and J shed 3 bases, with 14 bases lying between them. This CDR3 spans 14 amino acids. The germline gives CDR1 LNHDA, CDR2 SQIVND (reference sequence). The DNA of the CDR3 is TGTGCCAGTAGCCCACAGGAGAGGTACTATGGCTACACCTTC. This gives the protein CASSPQERYYGYTF.

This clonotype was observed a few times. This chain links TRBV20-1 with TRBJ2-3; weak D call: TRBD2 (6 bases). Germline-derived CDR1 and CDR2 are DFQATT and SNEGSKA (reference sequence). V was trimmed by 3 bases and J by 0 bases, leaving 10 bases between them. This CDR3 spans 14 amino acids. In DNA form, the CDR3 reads TGCAGTGCTAGGGGGACTCATAGCACAGATACGCAGTATTTT. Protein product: CSARGTHSTDTQYF.

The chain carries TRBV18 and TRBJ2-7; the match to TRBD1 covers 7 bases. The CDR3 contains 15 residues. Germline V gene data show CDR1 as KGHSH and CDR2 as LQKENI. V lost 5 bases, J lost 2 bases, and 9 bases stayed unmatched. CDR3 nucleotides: TGTGCCAGCTCAATGTCACAGGGGTCGACCTACGAGCAGTACGTC. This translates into CASSMSQGSTYEQYV.

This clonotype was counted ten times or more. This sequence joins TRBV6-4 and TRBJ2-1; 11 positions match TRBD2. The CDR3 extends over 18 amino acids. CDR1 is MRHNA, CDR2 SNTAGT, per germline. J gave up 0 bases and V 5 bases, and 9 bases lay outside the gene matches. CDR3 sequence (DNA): TGTGCCAGCAGTCCAAGTGGACTAGCGGGCAGCTCCTACAATGAGCAGTTCTTC. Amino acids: CASSPSGLAGSSYNEQFF.

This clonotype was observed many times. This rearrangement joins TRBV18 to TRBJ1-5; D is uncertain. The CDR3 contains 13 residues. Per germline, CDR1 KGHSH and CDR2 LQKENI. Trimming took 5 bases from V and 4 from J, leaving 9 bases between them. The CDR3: CASSSHVNQPQHF. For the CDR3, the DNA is TGTGCCAGCTCAAGTCACGTTAATCAGCCCCAGCATTTT.

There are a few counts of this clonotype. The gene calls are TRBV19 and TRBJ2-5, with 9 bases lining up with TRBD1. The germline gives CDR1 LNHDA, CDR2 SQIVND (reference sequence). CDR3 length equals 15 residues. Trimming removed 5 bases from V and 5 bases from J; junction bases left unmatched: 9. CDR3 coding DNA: TGTGCCAGTAGTTCCGGGACAGGGAGGGTGGAGACCCAGTACTTC. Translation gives CASSSGTGRVETQYF.

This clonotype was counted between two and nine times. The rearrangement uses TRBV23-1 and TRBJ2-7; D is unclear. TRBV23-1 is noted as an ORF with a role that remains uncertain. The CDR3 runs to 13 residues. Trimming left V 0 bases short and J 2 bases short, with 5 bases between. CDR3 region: CASSQSTPYEQYV. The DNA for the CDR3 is TGCGCCAGCAGTCAATCGACCCCCTACGAGCAGTACGTC.

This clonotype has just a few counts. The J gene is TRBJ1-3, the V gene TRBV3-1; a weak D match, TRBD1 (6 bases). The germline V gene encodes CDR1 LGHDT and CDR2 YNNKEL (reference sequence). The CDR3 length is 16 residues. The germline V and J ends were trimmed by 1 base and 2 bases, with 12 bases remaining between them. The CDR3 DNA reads TGTGCCAGCAGCCAAGGAGGGGGGTTTACTGGAAACACCATATATTTT. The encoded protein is CASSQGGGFTGNTIYF.

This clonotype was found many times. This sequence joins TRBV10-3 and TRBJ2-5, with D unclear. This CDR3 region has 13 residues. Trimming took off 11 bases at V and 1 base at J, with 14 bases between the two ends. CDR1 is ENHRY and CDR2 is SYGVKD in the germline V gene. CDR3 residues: CAARDTVQETQYF. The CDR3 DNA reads TGTGCCGCACGAGACACCGTCCAAGAGACCCAGTACTTC.

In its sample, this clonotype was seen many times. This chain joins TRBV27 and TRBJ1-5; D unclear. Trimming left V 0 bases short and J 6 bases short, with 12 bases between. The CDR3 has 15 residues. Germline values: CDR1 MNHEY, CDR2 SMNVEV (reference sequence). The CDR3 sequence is CASSLSTFFSQPQHF. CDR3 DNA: TGTGCCAGCAGTTTATCGACGTTTTTCAGTCAGCCCCAGCATTTT.

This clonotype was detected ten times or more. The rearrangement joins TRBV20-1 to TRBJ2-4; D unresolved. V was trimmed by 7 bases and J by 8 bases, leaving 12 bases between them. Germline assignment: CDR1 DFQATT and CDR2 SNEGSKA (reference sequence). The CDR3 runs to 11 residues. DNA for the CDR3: TGCAGTGACGCCCGCCAGGACATTCAGTACTTC. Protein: CSDARQDIQYF.

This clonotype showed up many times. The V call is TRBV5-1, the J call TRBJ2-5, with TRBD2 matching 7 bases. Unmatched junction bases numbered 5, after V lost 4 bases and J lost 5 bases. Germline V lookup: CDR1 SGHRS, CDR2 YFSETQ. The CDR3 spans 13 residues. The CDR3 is CASSNQGGETQYF. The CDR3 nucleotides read TGCGCCAGCAGCAACCAGGGAGGGGAGACCCAGTACTTC.